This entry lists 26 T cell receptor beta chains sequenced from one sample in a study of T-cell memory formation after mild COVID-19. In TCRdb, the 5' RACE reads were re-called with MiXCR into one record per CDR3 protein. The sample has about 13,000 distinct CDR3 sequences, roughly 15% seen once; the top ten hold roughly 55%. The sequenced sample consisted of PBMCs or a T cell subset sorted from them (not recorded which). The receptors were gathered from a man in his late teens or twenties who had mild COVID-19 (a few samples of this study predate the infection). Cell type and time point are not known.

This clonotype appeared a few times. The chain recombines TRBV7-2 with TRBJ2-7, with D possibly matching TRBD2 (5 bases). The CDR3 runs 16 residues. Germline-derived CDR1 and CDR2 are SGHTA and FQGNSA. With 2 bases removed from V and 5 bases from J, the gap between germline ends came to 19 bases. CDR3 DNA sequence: TGTGCCAGCAGCTTAACGCCGGGAATTATCTCGGACGAGCAGTACTTC. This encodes CASSLTPGIISDEQYF.

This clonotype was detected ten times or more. The CDR3 spells CASSPEQGFGELFF. Written as DNA, the CDR3 is TGTGCCAGCAGCCCCGAGCAGGGGTTCGGGGAGCTGTTTTTT. The V and J genes are TRBV7-3 and TRBJ2-2, with D possibly TRBD1 on 6 matching bases. This CDR3 has 14 amino acids. Trimming pared 5 bases from V and 7 bases from J, leaving 14 bases between. Germline assignment: CDR1 SGHTA and CDR2 FQGTGA.

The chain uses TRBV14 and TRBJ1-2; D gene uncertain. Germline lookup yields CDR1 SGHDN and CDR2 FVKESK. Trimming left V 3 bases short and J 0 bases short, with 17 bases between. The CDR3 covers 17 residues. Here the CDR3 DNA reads TGTGCCAGCAGCCAGAAACCCTACCCCGACACTAACTATGGCTACACCTTC. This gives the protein CASSQKPYPDTNYGYTF.

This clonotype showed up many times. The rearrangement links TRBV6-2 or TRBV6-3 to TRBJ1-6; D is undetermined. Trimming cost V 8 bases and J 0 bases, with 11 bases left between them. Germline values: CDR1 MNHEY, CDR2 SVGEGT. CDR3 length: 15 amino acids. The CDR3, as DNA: TGTGCCAGCCAGCGGAGGAGCTCCTATAATTCACCCCTCCACTTT. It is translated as CASQRRSSYNSPLHF.

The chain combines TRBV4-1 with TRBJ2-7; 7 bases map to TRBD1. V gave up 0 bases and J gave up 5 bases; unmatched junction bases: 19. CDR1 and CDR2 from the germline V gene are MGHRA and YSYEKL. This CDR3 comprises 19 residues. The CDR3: CASSQDPDGQGVYWNEQYV. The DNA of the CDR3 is TGCGCCAGCAGCCAAGATCCCGACGGGCAGGGGGTATATTGGAACGAGCAGTACGTC.

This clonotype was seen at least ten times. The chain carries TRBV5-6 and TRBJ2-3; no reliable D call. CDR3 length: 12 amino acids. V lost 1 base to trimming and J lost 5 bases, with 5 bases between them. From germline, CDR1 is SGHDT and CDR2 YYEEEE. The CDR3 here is CASSLQVDTQYF. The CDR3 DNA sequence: TGTGCCAGCAGCTTGCAGGTAGATACGCAGTATTTT.

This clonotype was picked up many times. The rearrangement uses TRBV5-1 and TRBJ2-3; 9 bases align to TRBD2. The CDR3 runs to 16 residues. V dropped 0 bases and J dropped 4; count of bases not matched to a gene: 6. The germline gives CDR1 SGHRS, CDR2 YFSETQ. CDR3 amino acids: CASSLAAGGQADTQYF. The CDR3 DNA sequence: TGCGCCAGCAGCTTGGCGGCGGGGGGGCAAGCAGATACGCAGTATTTT.

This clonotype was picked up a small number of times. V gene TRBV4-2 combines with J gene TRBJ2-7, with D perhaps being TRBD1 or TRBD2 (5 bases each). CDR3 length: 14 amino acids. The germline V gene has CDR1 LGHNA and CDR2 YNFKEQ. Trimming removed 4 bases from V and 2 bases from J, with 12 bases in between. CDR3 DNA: TGTGCCAGCAGCCGGGACGGGGCTACCTACGAGCAGTACTTC. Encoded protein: CASSRDGATYEQYF.

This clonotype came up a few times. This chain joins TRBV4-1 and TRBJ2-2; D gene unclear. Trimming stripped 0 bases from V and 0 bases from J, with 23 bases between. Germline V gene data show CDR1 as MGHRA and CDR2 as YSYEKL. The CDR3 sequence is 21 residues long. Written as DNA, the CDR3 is TGCGCCAGCAGCCAAGATCATAGGGCCACGTGGGCCCATACGAACACCGGGGAGCTGTTTTTT. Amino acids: CASSQDHRATWAHTNTGELFF.

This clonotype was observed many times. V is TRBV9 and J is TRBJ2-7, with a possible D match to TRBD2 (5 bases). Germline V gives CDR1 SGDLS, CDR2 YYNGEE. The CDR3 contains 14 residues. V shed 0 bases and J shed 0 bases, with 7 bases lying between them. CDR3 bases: TGTGCCAGCAGCGTAGTTGGGAGCTCCTACGAGCAGTACTTC. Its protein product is CASSVVGSSYEQYF.

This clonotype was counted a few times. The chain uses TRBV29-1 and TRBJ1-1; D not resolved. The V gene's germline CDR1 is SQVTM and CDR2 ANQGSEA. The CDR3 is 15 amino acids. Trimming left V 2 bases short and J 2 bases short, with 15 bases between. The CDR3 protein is CSVESGAHFNTEAFF. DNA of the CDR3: TGCAGCGTTGAAAGCGGAGCGCACTTCAACACTGAAGCTTTCTTT.

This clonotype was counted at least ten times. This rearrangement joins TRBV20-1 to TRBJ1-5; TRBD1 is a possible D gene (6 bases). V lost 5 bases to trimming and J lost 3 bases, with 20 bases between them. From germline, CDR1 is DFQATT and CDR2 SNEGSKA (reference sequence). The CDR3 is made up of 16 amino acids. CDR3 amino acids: CSACGQRMLSNQPQHF. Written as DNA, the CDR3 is TGCAGTGCTTGTGGACAGCGCATGTTGTCCAATCAGCCCCAGCATTTT.

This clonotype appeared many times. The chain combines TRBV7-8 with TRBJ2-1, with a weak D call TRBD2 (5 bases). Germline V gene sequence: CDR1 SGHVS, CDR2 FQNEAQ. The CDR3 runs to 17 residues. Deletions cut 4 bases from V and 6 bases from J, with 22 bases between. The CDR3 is CASSWKDGLPFGNEQFF. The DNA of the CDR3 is TGTGCCAGCAGCTGGAAGGACGGACTCCCTTTTGGCAATGAGCAGTTCTTC. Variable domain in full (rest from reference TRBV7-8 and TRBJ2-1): GAGVSQSPRYKVAKRGQDVALRCDPISGHVSLFWYQQALGQGPEFLTYFQNEAQLDKSGLPSDRFFAERPEGSVSTLKIQRTQQEDSAVYLCASSWKDGLPFGNEQFFGPGTRLTVL.

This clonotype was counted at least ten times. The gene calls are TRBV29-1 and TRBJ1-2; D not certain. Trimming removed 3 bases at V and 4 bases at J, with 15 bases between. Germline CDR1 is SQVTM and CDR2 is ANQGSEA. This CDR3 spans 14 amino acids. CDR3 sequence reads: CSVDGSPFTYGYTF. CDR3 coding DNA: TGCAGCGTTGATGGGAGCCCTTTTACCTATGGCTACACCTTC.

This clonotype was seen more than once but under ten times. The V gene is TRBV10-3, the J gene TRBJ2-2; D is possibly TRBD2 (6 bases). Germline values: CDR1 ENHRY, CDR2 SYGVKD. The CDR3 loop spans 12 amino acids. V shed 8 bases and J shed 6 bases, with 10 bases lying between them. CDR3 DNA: TGTGCCATCCTCCTAGCGCCCGGGGAGCTGTTTTTT. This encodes CAILLAPGELFF.

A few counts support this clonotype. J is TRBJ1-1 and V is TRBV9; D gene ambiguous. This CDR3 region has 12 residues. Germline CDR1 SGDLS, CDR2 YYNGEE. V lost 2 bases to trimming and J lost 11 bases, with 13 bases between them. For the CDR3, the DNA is TGTGCCAGCAGCGTTCGGTACCACGCCGCTTTCTTT. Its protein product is CASSVRYHAAFF.

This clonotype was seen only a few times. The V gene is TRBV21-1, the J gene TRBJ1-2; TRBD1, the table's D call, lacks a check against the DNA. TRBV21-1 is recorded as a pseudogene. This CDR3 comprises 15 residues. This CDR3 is CASSCGRTGGDGYTF. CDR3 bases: TGTGCCAGCAGCTGTGGACGGACAGGGGGTGATGGCTACACCTTC.

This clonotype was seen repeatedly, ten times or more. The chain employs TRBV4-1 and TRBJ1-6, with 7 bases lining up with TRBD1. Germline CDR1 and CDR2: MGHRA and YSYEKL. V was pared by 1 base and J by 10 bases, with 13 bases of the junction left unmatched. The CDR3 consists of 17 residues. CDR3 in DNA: TGCGCCAGCAGCCAAGTCCCCTTGACAGGGTGGAGATCACCCCTCCACTTT. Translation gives CASSQVPLTGWRSPLHF.

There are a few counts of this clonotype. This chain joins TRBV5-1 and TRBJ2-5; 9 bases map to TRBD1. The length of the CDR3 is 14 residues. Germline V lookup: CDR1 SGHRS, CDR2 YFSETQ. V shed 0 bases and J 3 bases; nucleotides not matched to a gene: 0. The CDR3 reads CASSLGTGEETQYF. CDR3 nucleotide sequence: TGCGCCAGCAGCTTGGGGACAGGGGAAGAGACCCAGTACTTC.

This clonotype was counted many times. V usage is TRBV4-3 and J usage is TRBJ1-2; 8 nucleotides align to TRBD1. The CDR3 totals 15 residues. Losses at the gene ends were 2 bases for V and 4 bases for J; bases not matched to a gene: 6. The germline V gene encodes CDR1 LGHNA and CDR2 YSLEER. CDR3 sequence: CASSQSSTGVYGYTF. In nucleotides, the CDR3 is TGCGCCAGCAGCCAAAGTTCGACAGGGGTCTATGGCTACACCTTC.

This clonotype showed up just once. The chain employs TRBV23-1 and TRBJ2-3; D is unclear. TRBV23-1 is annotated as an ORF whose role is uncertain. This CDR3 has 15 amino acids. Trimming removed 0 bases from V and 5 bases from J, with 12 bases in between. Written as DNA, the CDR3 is TGCGCCAGCAGTCAATCCCCGGATCGGAAAGATACGCAGTATTTT. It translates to CASSQSPDRKDTQYF.

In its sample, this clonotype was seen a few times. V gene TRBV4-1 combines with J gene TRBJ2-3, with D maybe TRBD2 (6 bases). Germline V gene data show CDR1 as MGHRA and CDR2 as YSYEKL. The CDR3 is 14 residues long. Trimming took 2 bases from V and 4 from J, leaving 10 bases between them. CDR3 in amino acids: CASSQLAVPDTQYF. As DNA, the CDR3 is TGCGCCAGCAGCCAATTAGCGGTCCCAGATACGCAGTATTTT.

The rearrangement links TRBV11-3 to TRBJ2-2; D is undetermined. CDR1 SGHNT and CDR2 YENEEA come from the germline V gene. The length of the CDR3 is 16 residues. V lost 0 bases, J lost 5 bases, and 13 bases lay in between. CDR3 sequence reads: CASSLDPGLRTGELFF. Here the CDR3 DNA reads TGTGCCAGCAGCTTAGATCCAGGCCTGAGAACCGGGGAGCTGTTTTTT. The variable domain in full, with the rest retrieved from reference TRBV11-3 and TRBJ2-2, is EAGVVQSPRYKIIEKKQPVAFWCNPISGHNTLYWYLQNLGQGPELLIRYENEEAVDDSQLPKDRFSAERLKGVDSTLKIQPAELGDSAVYLCASSLDPGLRTGELFFGEGSRLTVL.

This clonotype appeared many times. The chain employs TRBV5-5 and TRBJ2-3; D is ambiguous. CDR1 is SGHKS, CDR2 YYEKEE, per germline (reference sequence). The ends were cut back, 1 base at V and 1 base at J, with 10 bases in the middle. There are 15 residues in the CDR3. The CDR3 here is CASSLKTFRTDTQYF. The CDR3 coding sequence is TGTGCCAGCAGCTTGAAGACATTCCGCACAGATACGCAGTATTTT. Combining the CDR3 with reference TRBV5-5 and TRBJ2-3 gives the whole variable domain DAGVTQSPTHLIKTRGQQVTLRCSPISGHKSVSWYQQVLGQGPQFIFQYYEKEERGRGNFPDRFSARQFPNYSSELNVNALLLGDSALYLCASSLKTFRTDTQYFGPGTRLTVL.

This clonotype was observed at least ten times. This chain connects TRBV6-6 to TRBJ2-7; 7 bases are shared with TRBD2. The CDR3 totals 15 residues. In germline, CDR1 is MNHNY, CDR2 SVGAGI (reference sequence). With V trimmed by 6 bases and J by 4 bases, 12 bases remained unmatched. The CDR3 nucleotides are TGTGCCAGCAGCGCCACTAGCTACGGGAGGTACGAGCAGTACTTC. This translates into CASSATSYGRYEQYF.

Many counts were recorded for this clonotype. Here the CDR3 reads CASSSRLTHTQYF. CDR3 coding DNA: TGTGCCAGCAGCTCCCGACTGACACATACGCAGTATTTT. The V gene is TRBV6-6, the J gene TRBJ2-3; D remains ambiguous. Looked up from germline, CDR1 is MNHNY and CDR2 is SVGAGI (reference sequence). The CDR3 contains 13 residues. V was pared by 6 bases and J by 7 bases, with 14 bases between.